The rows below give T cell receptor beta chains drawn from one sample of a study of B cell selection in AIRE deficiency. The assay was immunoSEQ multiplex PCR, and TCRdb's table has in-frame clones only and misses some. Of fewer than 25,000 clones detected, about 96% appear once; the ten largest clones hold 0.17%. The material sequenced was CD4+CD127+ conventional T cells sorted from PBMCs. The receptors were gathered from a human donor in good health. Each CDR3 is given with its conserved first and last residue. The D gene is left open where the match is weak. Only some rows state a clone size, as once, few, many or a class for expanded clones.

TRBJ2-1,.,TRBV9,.,TGTGCCAGCAGCGTAGACAGGGCCAATGAGCAGTTCTTC,CASSVDRANEQFF
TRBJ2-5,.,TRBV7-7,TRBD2,TGTGCCAGCAGCTATACTAGCGGGGGACAAGAGACCCAGTACTTC,CASSYTSGGQETQYF
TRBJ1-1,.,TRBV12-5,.,TGTGCTAGTGGGTTGGGAACTGAAGCTTTCTTT,CASGLGTEAFF
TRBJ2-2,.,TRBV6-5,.,TGTGCCAGCGAAAAGGGTAGCACCGGGGAGCTGTTTTTT,CASEKGSTGELFF
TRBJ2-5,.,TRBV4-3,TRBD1,TGCGCCAGCGGCCAAGGACAGGGACAAGAGACCCAGTACTTC,CASGQGQGQETQYF
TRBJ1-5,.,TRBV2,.,TGTGCCAGCAGTCAGGGGTGGGGAAAAAATCAGCCCCAGCATTTT,CASSQGWGKNQPQHF
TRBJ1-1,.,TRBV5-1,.,TGCGCCAGTACCTCCGCGACGGCGAACACTGAAGCTTTCTTT,CASTSATANTEAFF
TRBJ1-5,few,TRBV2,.,TGTGCCAGCTCCAGGGAAAACAATCAGCCCCAGCATTTT,CASSRENNQPQHF
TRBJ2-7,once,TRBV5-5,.,TGTGCCAGCAGCCTGGACTACGAGCAGTACTTC,CASSLDYEQYF
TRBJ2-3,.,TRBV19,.,TGTGCCAGTAGTATAACAGGGCCCACTGGGGATACGCAGTATTTT,CASSITGPTGDTQYF
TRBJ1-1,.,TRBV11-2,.,TGTGCCAGCAGCTCTCAGGACGGCTACACTGAAGCTTTCTTT,CASSSQDGYTEAFF
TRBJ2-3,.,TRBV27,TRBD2,TGTGCCAGCAGTCGCCCAGCTAGCGGGGGGCCCACAGATACGCAGTATTTT,CASSRPASGGPTDTQYF
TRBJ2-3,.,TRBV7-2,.,TGTGCCAGCGGCACAGATACGCAGTATTTT,CASGTDTQYF
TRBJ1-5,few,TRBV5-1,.,TGCGCCAGCAGCTTGATTCCGGGGGAAGGTCAGCCCCAGCATTTT,CASSLIPGEGQPQHF
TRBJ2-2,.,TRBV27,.,TGTGCCAGCAGACCGAGGGCGGGCGCGAACACCGGGGAGCTGTTTTTT,CASRPRAGANTGELFF
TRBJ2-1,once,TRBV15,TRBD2,TGTGCCACCAGCAGAGATTTAGCGGGGGGGTTGAGCTCCTACAATGAGCAGTTCTTC,CATSRDLAGGLSSYNEQFF
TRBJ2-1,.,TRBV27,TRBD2,TGTGCCAGCAGTTGGGGGACTAGGGGCTACAATGAGCAGTTCTTC,CASSWGTRGYNEQFF
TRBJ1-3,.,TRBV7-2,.,TGTGCCAGCAGAAGGGGCTTTTATGGTGACACCATATATTTT,CASRRGFYGDTIYF
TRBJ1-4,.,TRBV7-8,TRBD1,TGTGCCAGCAGAGCAGGGACAGGGATGATTGAAAAACTGTTTTTT,CASRAGTGMIEKLFF
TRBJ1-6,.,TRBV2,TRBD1,TGTGCCAGCAGGGGGGAAGGGACAGGGGAATCACCCCTCCACTTT,CASRGEGTGESPLHF
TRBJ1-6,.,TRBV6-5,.,TGTGCCAGCAGTTTTCCGGGATCACCCCTCCACTTT,CASSFPGSPLHF
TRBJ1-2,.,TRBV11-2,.,TGTGCCAGCAGCTTAGCAGTTGCAGCCTATGGCTACACCTTC,CASSLAVAAYGYTF
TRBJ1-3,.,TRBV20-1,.,TGCAGTGCTAGTATAGGGGACACCATATATTTT,CSASIGDTIYF
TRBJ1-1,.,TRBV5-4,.,TGTGCCAGCAGCTTGGAGGTGGGAAGCGCTGAAGCTTTCTTT,CASSLEVGSAEAFF